This TCR beta chain is drawn from a study of blood T cells in healthy people across ages. Through a sample-barcoded 5' primer and a J-beta primer mix, a second PCR was run for roughly 7 to 11 cycles. TCRdb re-derived calls from the 5' RACE reads in MiXCR, one entry per CDR3 protein. The table has approximately 1.5 million distinct CDR3 sequences, almost 35% seen once. This CDR3 region has 15 residues. From germline, CDR1 is MDHEN and CDR2 SYDVKM. J gave up 6 bases and V 7 bases, and 10 bases lay outside the gene matches. The TCR was taken from a woman younger than 45 in good health. V is TRBV28 and J is TRBJ2-7; TRBD2 agrees at 12 bases. Sequenced sample: blood. CDR3 DNA: TGTGCCAGCACTTCCCCTAGCGGGAGGGCCCGCGAGCAGTACTTC. Protein: CASTSPSGRAREQYF.